One and the same sample provided the 28 T cell receptor beta chains below, sequenced in a study of post-analysis software for immune sequencing data. Unique molecular identifiers were present in the TCR beta cDNA libraries. TCRdb reanalysed the PCR reads using MiXCR and keeps one entry per CDR3 protein. The sample consists of some 160,000 distinct CDR3 sequences, roughly 40% of them appearing once. Sequences were derived from blood, sampled after autologous hematopoietic stem cell transplantation. All receptors derive from a girl under 18 with multiple sclerosis.

This clonotype came up a few times. The J gene is TRBJ1-2, the V gene TRBV15; D ambiguous. The CDR3 has 13 amino acids. CDR1 is LNHNV and CDR2 is YYDKDF in the germline V gene (reference sequence). Trimming pared 0 bases from V and 8 bases from J, leaving 10 bases between. The CDR3 DNA follows: TGTGCCACCAGCAGAGATGCAGTTAGGGGCTACACCTTC. Translation: CATSRDAVRGYTF.

The gene calls are TRBV7-2 and TRBJ2-7; 11 nucleotides line up with TRBD2. Trimming cost V 5 bases and J 2 bases; bases outside gene matches: 8. CDR1 is SGHTA and CDR2 is FQGNSA in the germline V gene. CDR3 length equals 16 residues. The CDR3 reads CASSPRLAGLTYEQYF. The DNA for the CDR3 is TGTGCCAGCAGCCCTAGACTAGCGGGATTAACCTACGAGCAGTACTTC.

There are many counts of this clonotype. V usage is TRBV7-2 and J usage is TRBJ2-1, with TRBD2 as a possible D gene (6 bases). Germline CDR1 reads SGHTA; CDR2 reads FQGNSA. V lost 0 bases and J lost 4, with 10 bases in between. The CDR3 loop spans 15 amino acids. The CDR3 sequence is CASSLAWDFYNEQFF. CDR3 nucleotide sequence: TGTGCCAGCAGCTTAGCCTGGGACTTTTACAATGAGCAGTTCTTC.

This clonotype was observed a few times. The rearrangement joins TRBV7-6 to TRBJ2-1; tentative D call: TRBD2 (5 bases). CDR3 length: 15 residues. Germline values: CDR1 SGHVS, CDR2 FNYEAQ. The germline V and J ends were trimmed by 1 base and 5 bases, with 12 bases remaining between them. The CDR3 is CASSLEGRGHNEQFF. Written as DNA, the CDR3 is TGTGCCAGCAGCTTAGAAGGGAGAGGGCACAATGAGCAGTTCTTC.

This rearrangement joins TRBV24-1 to TRBJ2-5; TRBD1 or TRBD2 may be the D gene (5 bases each). The CDR3 sequence is 13 residues long. Per the germline V gene, CDR1 is KGHDR and CDR2 is SFDVKD. With 8 bases removed from V and 2 bases from J, the gap between germline ends came to 11 bases. The CDR3 region is CATMGRRQETQYF. CDR3 sequence (DNA): TGTGCCACCATGGGACGGAGGCAAGAGACCCAGTACTTC.

The chain joins TRBV7-2 to TRBJ2-2, with 7 bases that match TRBD2. CDR1 is SGHTA and CDR2 is FQGNSA in the germline V gene. This CDR3 spans 14 amino acids. V lost 2 bases, J lost 7 bases, and 4 bases stayed unmatched. In nucleotides, the CDR3 is TGTGCCAGCAGCTTAAGCGCGGGGGTCGGGGAGCTGTTTTTT. The encoded protein is CASSLSAGVGELFF. The full variable domain, in which reference TRBV7-2 and TRBJ2-2 provide the parts outside the CDR3, is GAGVSQSPSNKVTEKGKDVELRCDPISGHTALYWYRQSLGQGLEFLIYFQGNSAPDKSGLPSDRFSAERTGGSVSTLTIQRTQQEDSAVYLCASSLSAGVGELFFGEGSRLTVL.

Only a few counts were recorded for this clonotype. The J gene is TRBJ2-3, the V gene TRBV30; D unclear. CDR1 GTSNPN and CDR2 SVGIG come from the germline V gene (reference sequence). This CDR3 region has 14 residues. The CDR3 DNA follows: TGTGCGACGGGTAGAACCCCCAGCACAGATACGCAGTATTTT. Protein sequence: CATGRTPSTDTQYF.

The V gene is TRBV3-1, the J gene TRBJ2-2; 8 positions agree with TRBD1. This CDR3 comprises 15 residues. V lost 4 bases, J lost 5 bases, and 6 bases stayed unmatched. CDR1 and CDR2 (germline): LGHDT, YNNKEL (reference sequence). The CDR3 DNA is TGTGCCAGCAGCCCTCGGACAGGGTGGACCGGGGAGCTGTTTTTT. Protein sequence: CASSPRTGWTGELFF.

This clonotype came up many times. The genes are TRBV10-1 and TRBJ2-3, with 8 bases that match TRBD2. Germline loops: CDR1 WNHNN, CDR2 SYGVQD (reference sequence). V was clipped by 10 bases and J by 2 bases; unmatched bases: 11. The CDR3 covers 15 residues. CDR3: CATVLAEDLTDTQYF. CDR3 nucleotides: TGCGCCACCGTACTAGCGGAGGACCTCACAGATACGCAGTATTTT.

This clonotype was detected a few times. The chain combines TRBV7-3 with TRBJ2-3, with 13 bases identical to TRBD2. The germline gives CDR1 SGHTA, CDR2 FQGTGA. The J segment lost 6 bases and the V segment lost 2 bases, leaving 5 bases of the junction unmatched. This CDR3 spans 16 amino acids. CDR3 amino acids: CASSLSGTSGIDTQYF. The CDR3 region has the DNA TGTGCCAGCAGCTTATCCGGGACTAGCGGGATTGATACGCAGTATTTT.

The chain employs TRBV24-1 and TRBJ2-7, with 8 bases lining up with TRBD1. The CDR3 sequence is 16 residues long. Per germline, CDR1 KGHDR and CDR2 SFDVKD. V was pared by 4 bases and J by 0 bases, with 7 bases of the junction left unmatched. CDR3 protein: CATSDPGQGNSYEQYF. The CDR3 DNA is TGTGCCACCAGTGACCCCGGACAGGGCAACTCCTACGAGCAGTACTTC.

This clonotype has more than one count but fewer than ten. The chain recombines TRBV5-1 with TRBJ2-3; TRBD2 matches 10 bases. Losses at the gene ends were 2 bases for V and 0 bases for J; bases not matched to a gene: 0. CDR1 SGHRS and CDR2 YFSETQ come from the germline V gene. The length of the CDR3 is 15 residues. The CDR3 reads CASSLAGGSTDTQYF. For the CDR3, the DNA is TGCGCCAGCAGCTTAGCGGGAGGGAGCACAGATACGCAGTATTTT.

The rearrangement links TRBV6-6 to TRBJ2-3; 10 bases are a match to TRBD2. The trim removed 0 bases at V and 5 bases at J, leaving 5 bases unmatched. The CDR3 spans 16 residues. Germline assignment: CDR1 MNHNY and CDR2 SVGAGI (reference sequence). CDR3 in amino acids: CASSYSTSGWRDTQYF. The CDR3 DNA reads as TGTGCCAGCAGTTACTCGACTAGCGGGTGGCGAGATACGCAGTATTTT.

As to this clonotype: A much more abundant neighbour one base away suggests this may be a read error. The chain carries TRBV7-2 and TRBJ2-7, with 10 bases aligning to TRBD2. V lost 4 bases, J lost 5 bases, and 11 bases stayed unmatched. This CDR3 is built from 16 residues. The V gene's germline CDR1 is SGHTA and CDR2 FQGNSA. DNA for the CDR3: TGTGCCAGCAGCTGGGCCCCTAGCGGGAGTGGGGACGAGCAGTACTTC. It yields the protein CASSWAPSGSGDEQYF.

This sequence joins TRBV5-1 and TRBJ1-1, with D unclear. CDR3 size: 13 residues. The V end was cut by 5 bases, the J end by 0 bases, with 8 bases between. Per germline, CDR1 SGHRS and CDR2 YFSETQ. The CDR3 coding sequence is TGCGCCAGCAGAGAATCTATGAACACTGAAGCTTTCTTT. Its translation: CASRESMNTEAFF.

This clonotype was observed a handful of times. This chain joins TRBV20-1 and TRBJ2-7, with 7 positions matching TRBD2. Unmatched junction bases numbered 10, after V lost 3 bases and J lost 8 bases. Germline CDR1 reads DFQATT; CDR2 reads SNEGSKA (reference sequence). The length of the CDR3 is 13 residues. The CDR3 spells CSARARENEKQYF. The CDR3 coding sequence is TGCAGTGCTAGGGCGCGGGAGAATGAGAAGCAGTACTTC.

This clonotype occurred many times. The chain links TRBV4-3 to TRBJ2-1, with a tentative D call TRBD2 (5 bases). Germline lookup yields CDR1 LGHNA and CDR2 YSLEER. This CDR3 is 17 amino acids long. V was pared by 0 bases and J by 2 bases, with 14 bases between. The CDR3: CASSQDWRLRPYNEQFF. For the CDR3, the DNA is TGCGCCAGCAGCCAAGATTGGAGGTTAAGGCCCTACAATGAGCAGTTCTTC.

This clonotype was seen only a few times. The rearrangement uses TRBV28 and TRBJ2-3; 7 bases match TRBD2. Germline CDR1 and CDR2: MDHEN and SYDVKM. V was clipped by 5 bases and J by 0 bases; unmatched bases: 14. The CDR3 extends over 18 amino acids. CDR3 nucleotide sequence: TGTGCCAGCAGTACCCTAGGTGGGGAGGGGATTAGCACAGATACGCAGTATTTT. This encodes CASSTLGGEGISTDTQYF. Full variable domain (missing parts from reference TRBV28 and TRBJ2-3): DVKVTQSSRYLVKRTGEKVFLECVQDMDHENMFWYRQDPGLGLRLIYFSYDVKMKEKGDIPEGYSVSREKKERFSLILESASTNQTSMYLCASSTLGGEGISTDTQYFGPGTRLTVL.

About this clonotype: One junction end disagrees with the germline gene, perhaps due to a read error. The CDR3, as DNA: TGCAGTGCAAGAGCGGCGAACCAAGAGACCCAGTACTTC. Translated: CSARAANQETQYF. The genes are TRBV20-1 and TRBJ2-5; D possibly corresponds to TRBD2 (5 bases). CDR1 and CDR2 from the germline V gene are DFQATT and SNEGSKA (reference sequence). This CDR3 contains 13 residues.

The gene calls are TRBV4-1 and TRBJ1-2, with D possibly matching TRBD1 (5 bases). With 0 bases removed from V and 6 bases from J, the gap between germline ends came to 14 bases. The V gene's germline CDR1 is MGHRA and CDR2 YSYEKL. The CDR3 sequence is 15 residues long. The CDR3 region has the DNA TGCGCCAGCAGCCAAGAAGGTTGGGGGTTCAATGGCTACACCTTC. Protein product: CASSQEGWGFNGYTF.

The rearrangement uses TRBV27 and TRBJ2-1; 10 bases are shared with TRBD1. CDR3 length: 15 amino acids. The V gene's germline CDR1 is MNHEY and CDR2 SMNVEV (reference sequence). V lost 7 bases and J lost 8; bases outside the gene matches: 11. CDR3: CASKPGTGAADEQFF. CDR3 DNA: TGTGCCAGCAAGCCCGGGACAGGGGCCGCGGATGAGCAGTTCTTC.

The V and J genes are TRBV11-3 and TRBJ2-1; D uncertain. Per the germline V gene, CDR1 is SGHNT and CDR2 is YENEEA. The CDR3 is made up of 16 amino acids. The germline V and J ends were trimmed by 6 bases and 1 base, with 16 bases remaining between them. CDR3 in DNA: TGTGCCAGCAGGGCCCCGCAGGTTAGATCCTACAATGAGCAGTTCTTC. Its protein product is CASRAPQVRSYNEQFF.

The CDR3 sequence is CASSRGFGQPQHF. As DNA, the CDR3 is TGCGCCAGCAGTCGGGGTTTTGGTCAGCCCCAGCATTTT. This chain uses TRBV10-1 with TRBJ1-5; no clear D gene. The V end was cut by 5 bases, the J end by 6 bases, with 11 bases between. The CDR3 totals 13 residues. Germline assignment: CDR1 WNHNN and CDR2 SYGVQD (reference sequence).

J is TRBJ2-7 and V is TRBV29-1; tentatively, D is TRBD1 or TRBD2 (6 bases each). The CDR3 sequence is 15 residues long. The germline V gene has CDR1 SQVTM and CDR2 ANQGSEA. V lost 5 bases and J lost 3, with 20 bases in between. CDR3 region: CSVRGVTGQIYEQYF. The CDR3 DNA is TGCAGCGTTAGGGGGGTCACCGGACAGATCTACGAGCAGTACTTC.

This clonotype appeared a few times. This rearrangement joins TRBV6-6 to TRBJ2-1; 9 bases are a match to TRBD2. There are 17 residues in the CDR3. Germline V gives CDR1 MNHNY, CDR2 SVGAGI (reference sequence). V lost 6 bases and J lost 5; bases outside the gene matches: 14. CDR3 in amino acids: CASRILAGGPFHNEQFF. The CDR3 bases are TGTGCCAGCAGGATTTTGGCGGGAGGGCCTTTCCACAATGAGCAGTTCTTC.

In nucleotides, the CDR3 is TGTGCCAGCTCCCTGGCGGGAGCAAACACAGATACGCAGTATTTT. Its translation: CASSLAGANTDTQYF. The chain employs TRBV18 and TRBJ2-3; 7 bases are a match to TRBD2. The J segment lost 2 bases and the V segment lost 6 bases, leaving 8 bases of the junction unmatched. The germline gives CDR1 KGHSH, CDR2 LQKENI. The CDR3 length is 15 residues.

V gene TRBV24-1 combines with J gene TRBJ2-1, with D possibly called TRBD1 or TRBD2 (5 bases each). The ends were cut back, 4 bases at V and 6 bases at J, with 18 bases in the middle. Germline assignment: CDR1 KGHDR and CDR2 SFDVKD. This CDR3 contains 16 residues. CDR3 protein: CATSEPGPTPRNEQFF. DNA for the CDR3: TGTGCCACCAGTGAACCGGGACCCACCCCACGCAATGAGCAGTTCTTC.

The chain uses TRBV4-2 and TRBJ2-1; D may be TRBD1 or TRBD2 (5 bases each). V lost 0 bases and J lost 7, with 13 bases in between. Looked up from germline, CDR1 is LGHNA and CDR2 is YNFKEQ. The CDR3 is made up of 15 amino acids. The CDR3 loop reads CASSQDRDLSNEQFF. The CDR3 bases are TGTGCCAGCAGCCAAGACAGGGACCTTAGTAATGAGCAGTTCTTC.